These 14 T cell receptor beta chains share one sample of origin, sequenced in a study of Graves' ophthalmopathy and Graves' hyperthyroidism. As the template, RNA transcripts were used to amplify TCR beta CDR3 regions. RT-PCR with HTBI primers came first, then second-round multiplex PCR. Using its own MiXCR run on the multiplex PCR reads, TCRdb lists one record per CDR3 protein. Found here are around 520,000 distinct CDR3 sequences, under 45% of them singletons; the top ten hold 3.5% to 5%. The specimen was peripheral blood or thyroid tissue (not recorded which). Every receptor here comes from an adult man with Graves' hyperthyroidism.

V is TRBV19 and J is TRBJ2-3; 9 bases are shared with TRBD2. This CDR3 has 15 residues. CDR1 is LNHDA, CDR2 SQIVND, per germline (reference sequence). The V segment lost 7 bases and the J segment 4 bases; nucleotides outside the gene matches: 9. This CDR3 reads CASKGGTSLADTQYF. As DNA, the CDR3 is TGTGCCAGTAAAGGTGGGACTAGCCTGGCAGATACGCAGTATTTT.

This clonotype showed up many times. The chain's CDR3 is CAIPEGFGQPATEAFF. CDR3 coding DNA: TGTGCCATTCCCGAGGGGTTTGGACAGCCGGCCACTGAAGCTTTCTTT. The J gene is TRBJ1-1, the V gene TRBV19, with TRBD1 as a possible D gene (6 bases). V lost 10 bases and J lost 4, with 25 bases in between. The CDR3 sequence is 16 residues long. Germline lookup yields CDR1 LNHDA and CDR2 SQIVND (reference sequence).

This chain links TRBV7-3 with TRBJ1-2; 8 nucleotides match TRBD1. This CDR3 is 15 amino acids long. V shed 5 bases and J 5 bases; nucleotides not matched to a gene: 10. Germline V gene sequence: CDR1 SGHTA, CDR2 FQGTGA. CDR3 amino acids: CASSPSDREMYGYTF. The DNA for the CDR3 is TGTGCCAGCAGCCCCTCGGACAGGGAAATGTATGGCTACACCTTC.

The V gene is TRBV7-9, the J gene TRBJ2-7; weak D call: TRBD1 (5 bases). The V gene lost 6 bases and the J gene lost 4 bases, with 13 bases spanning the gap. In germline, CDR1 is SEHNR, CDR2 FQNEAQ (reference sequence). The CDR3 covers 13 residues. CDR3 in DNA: TGTGCCAGCAGACTGCAGGGTAAGTACGAGCAGTACTTC. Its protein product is CASRLQGKYEQYF.

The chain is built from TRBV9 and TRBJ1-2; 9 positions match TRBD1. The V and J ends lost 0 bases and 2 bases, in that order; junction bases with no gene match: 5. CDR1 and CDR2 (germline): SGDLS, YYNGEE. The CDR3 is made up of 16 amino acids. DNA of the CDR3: TGTGCCAGCAGCGTAGAAGGGGACAGGGCAAACTATGGCTACACCTTC. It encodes CASSVEGDRANYGYTF.

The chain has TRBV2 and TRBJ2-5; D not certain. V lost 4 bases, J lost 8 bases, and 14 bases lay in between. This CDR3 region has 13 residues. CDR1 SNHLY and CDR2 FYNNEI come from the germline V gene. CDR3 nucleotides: TGTGCCAGCAGTGCGTTTGGGCCCGGAACCCAGTACTTC. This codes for CASSAFGPGTQYF.

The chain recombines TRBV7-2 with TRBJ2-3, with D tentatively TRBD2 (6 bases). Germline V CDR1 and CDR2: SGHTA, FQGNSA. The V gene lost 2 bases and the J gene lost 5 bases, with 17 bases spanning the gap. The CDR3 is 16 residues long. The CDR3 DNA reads TGTGCCAGCAGCTTAACGGCGGGATTAGCCGTAGATACGCAGTATTTT. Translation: CASSLTAGLAVDTQYF. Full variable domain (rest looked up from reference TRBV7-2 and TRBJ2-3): GAGVSQSPSNKVTEKGKDVELRCDPISGHTALYWYRQSLGQGLEFLIYFQGNSAPDKSGLPSDRFSAERTGGSVSTLTIQRTQQEDSAVYLCASSLTAGLAVDTQYFGPGTRLTVL.

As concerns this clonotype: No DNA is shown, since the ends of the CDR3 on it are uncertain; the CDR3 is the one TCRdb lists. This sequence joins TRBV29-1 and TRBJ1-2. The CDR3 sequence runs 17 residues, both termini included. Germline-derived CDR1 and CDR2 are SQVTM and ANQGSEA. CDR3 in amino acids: CSFYICSARDKGPGYTF.

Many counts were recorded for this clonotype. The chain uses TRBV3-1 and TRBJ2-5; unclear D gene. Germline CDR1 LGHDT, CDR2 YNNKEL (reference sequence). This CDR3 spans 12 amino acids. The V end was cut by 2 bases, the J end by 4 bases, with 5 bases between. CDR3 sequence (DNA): TGTGCCAGCAGCCAATCCAGAGAGACCCAGTACTTC. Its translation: CASSQSRETQYF.

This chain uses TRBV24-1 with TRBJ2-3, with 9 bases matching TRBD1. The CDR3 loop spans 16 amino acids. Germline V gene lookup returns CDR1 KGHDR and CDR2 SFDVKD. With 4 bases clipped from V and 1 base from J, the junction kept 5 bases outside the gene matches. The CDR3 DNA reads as TGTGCCACCAGTGACCCGACAGGGGGAGGCACAGATACGCAGTATTTT. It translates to CATSDPTGGGTDTQYF.

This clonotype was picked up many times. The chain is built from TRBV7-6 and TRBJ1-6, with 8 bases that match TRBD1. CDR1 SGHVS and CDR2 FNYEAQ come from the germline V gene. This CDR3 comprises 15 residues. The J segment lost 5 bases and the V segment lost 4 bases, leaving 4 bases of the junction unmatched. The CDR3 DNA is TGTGCCAGCAGCTACTCGACAGGGGATAATTCACCCCTCCACTTT. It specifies CASSYSTGDNSPLHF.

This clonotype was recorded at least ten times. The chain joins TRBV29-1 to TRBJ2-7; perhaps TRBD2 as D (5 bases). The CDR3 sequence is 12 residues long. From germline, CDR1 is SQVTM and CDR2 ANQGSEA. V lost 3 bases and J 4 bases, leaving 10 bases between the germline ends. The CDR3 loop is CSVEAGWYEQYF. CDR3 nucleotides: TGCAGCGTTGAGGCGGGTTGGTACGAGCAGTACTTC.

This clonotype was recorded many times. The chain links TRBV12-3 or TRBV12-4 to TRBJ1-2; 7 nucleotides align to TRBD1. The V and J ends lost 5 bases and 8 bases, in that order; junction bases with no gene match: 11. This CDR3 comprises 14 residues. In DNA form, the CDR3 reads TGTGCCAGCAGTGTGGGGCAGGGGGTTAACGGCTACACCTTC. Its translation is CASSVGQGVNGYTF.

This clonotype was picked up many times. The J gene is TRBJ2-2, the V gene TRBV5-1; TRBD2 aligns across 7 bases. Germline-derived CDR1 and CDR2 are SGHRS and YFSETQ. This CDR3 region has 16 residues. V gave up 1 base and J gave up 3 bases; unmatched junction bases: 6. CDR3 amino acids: CASSLRSGEYTGELFF. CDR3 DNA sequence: TGCGCCAGCAGCTTGAGGAGCGGGGAGTACACCGGGGAGCTGTTTTTT.